This TCR beta chain was recorded in a study of tumor and adjacent non-tumor tissue in lung cancer. Study overall: Samples averaged around 3.9 million productive TCRbeta reads each.

Notes on the study in general: Tumor tissue had significantly higher TCR diversity than normal lung. Top 100 clones took a larger repertoire share in normal lung.

The template was RNA from unsorted bulk tissue. Chemotherapy-naive patients with new lung cancer underwent thoracic surgery in China, August–November 2014. Three rounds of nested PCR, following a modified ARM-PCR protocol, produced the TCRbeta library. TCRdb re-called the multiplex PCR reads through MiXCR, storing one row per CDR3 protein. The profile shows fewer than 100,000 distinct CDR3 sequences, 55% to 75% of them singletons. Details on this clonotype: The target antigen is unknown. Since the CDR3 does not end with the conserved phenylalanine or tryptophan, this likely comes from a read error.

The CDR3 loop spans 15 amino acids. Germline CDR1 is SEHNR and CDR2 is FQNEAQ (reference sequence). With 2 bases clipped from V and 1 base from J, the junction kept 4 bases outside the gene matches. The source material was lung tumor tissue. This sequence originates from a woman aged 40-49 years with non-small cell lung cancer. This rearrangement joins TRBV7-9 to TRBJ1-1; 7 bases map to TRBD1. The CDR3 region is CASSLSTGRNTEAFI. CDR3 nucleotide sequence: TGTGCCAGCAGCTTATCGACAGGGCGGAACACTGAAGCTTTCATT.